This TCR beta chain was identified during a study of blood T cell repertoires in COVID-19. At the level of the study: Italy, Spain and the United States were the sources of the convalescent and acute COVID-19 samples. T cells, B-cell-depleted T cells, or PBMCs provided the cDNA or gDNA that served as material.

The CDR3 sequence is 15 residues long. Trimming stripped 0 bases from V and 8 bases from J, with 15 bases between. Germline assignment: CDR1 LGHNA and CDR2 YNFKEQ. In the study's own analysis: The authors estimated nucleated cell counts from reference gene primer amplification. Repertoires were generated with immunoSEQ multiplex PCR, while TCRdb's copy carries only in-frame clones and drops some. V and J calls and clone size are copied from that table; D and trimming were computed from the DNA. Here the sample spans 70,000 to 90,000 clones, around nine tenths being singletons. This TCR was recovered from a man at least 80 years old with active or convalescent COVID-19. The chain links TRBV4-2 to TRBJ2-3; D gene ambiguous. The specimen was peripheral blood. DNA of the CDR3: TGTGCCAGCAGCCAAGAAAGGCAGAATGGCGGTACGCAGTATTTT. Amino acid sequence: CASSQERQNGGTQYF.